The clone carrying this TCR beta chain showed up just once. The antigen is not known. There was one heparinised blood draw per donor, averaging around 120 mL. CD4+ naive, central memory, regulatory and stem cell-like memory subsets were isolated by sorting on CD45RO/CCR7/CD25/CD127/CD95/CD27. V lost 2 bases to trimming and J lost 5 bases; unmatched junction nucleotides: 3. This CDR3 is built from 15 residues. The germline V gene encodes CDR1 MGHRA and CDR2 YSYEKL. This sample is drawn from a study of beta chain features in type 1 diabetes. Findings and limits, study-wide: It was among patients, rather than healthy donors, that naive, central memory and Treg TCRB repertoires appeared more similar.

The study reverse transcribed the entire isolated RNA, so it sequenced expressed TCRB transcripts. Naive, central memory and regulatory T cell samples averaged around 3.9 million reads. Here immunoSEQ multiplex PCR was the method, and the copy in TCRdb shows in-frame clones only, minus some. The sample contains under 800,000 clones, around 15% of which appear only once. The receptor comes from a man aged 18 to 35 in good health. J is TRBJ2-1 and V is TRBV4-1; 10 bases are a match to TRBD2. Input material: naive CD4+ T cells from blood. This CDR3 reads CASSQLAGVNNEQFF. The CDR3, as DNA: TGCGCCAGCAGCCAACTAGCGGGAGTCAACAATGAGCAGTTCTTC.